This T cell receptor beta chain derives from a study of graft-versus-host responses after intestinal transplantation. At the level of the study: Transplantation in recipients was multivisceral, liver-intestinal, or isolated intestinal. All recipients got anti-thymocyte globulin induction, then tacrolimus and steroids for three to four years.

CDR3 length equals 15 residues. Germline assignment: CDR1 MNHNS and CDR2 SASEGT. The V gene lost 2 bases and the J gene lost 2 bases, with 10 bases spanning the gap. As to this clone: Its antigen is as yet unknown.

Profiled with immunoSEQ multiplex PCR; TCRdb holds only in-frame clones, not every one. The repertoire holds around 20,000 clones, with around 94% as singletons. Study observations and caveats: GvH clone levels peaked in circulation, and this peak was associated with early post-transplant HvG declines. Recipient marrow contained GvH clones, some of which appeared first in ileum or blood.

The source is a human patient who received an intestinal transplant, so some T cells may come from the graft donor. The rearrangement links TRBV6-1 to TRBJ1-5; D is uncertain. Sequencing was performed on PBMCs, taken roughly 270 days after intestinal transplant. Here the CDR3 DNA reads TGTGCCAGCAGTGAAACCCCGGGAGGCAATCAGCCCCAGCATTTT. Amino acid sequence: CASSETPGGNQPQHF.